This entry features one T cell receptor (beta chain) sequence. The antigen is not known. Each TRB cDNA library was prepared by 5' RACE (with UMI labels). Each CDR3 protein gets one entry in TCRdb, which reprocessed the 5' RACE reads and gives no DNA. Recorded here are fewer than 140,000 distinct CDR3 sequences; the top ten clones represent 0.35% to 0.4%. This CDR3 comprises 13 residues. Germline V CDR1 and CDR2: SQVTM, ANQGSEA. This entry comes from a study of CXCR3-negative and CXCR3-positive naive CD8 T cells. Overall study findings and caveats: In both naive subsets diversity was comparably high, whereas memory CD8+ cells showed much lower diversity. Naive cells that were CXCR3-positive had more hydrophobic TRB CDR3s (compared with CXCR3-negative naive cells).

The chain carries TRBV29-1 and TRBJ2-5; the D call of TRBD1 rests on TCRdb alone, since no DNA is present to check it. Sequenced material: naive CXCR3+ CD8+ T cells from blood. Specified subset: CD45RO-CCR7+CD27+CD95- naive CD8+ T cells expressing CXCR3 (TNR3+). The clonotype originates from a human donor in good health. Some clones in this sample may be carry-over from other donors' samples. The CDR3 loop reads CSVEETGGETQYF.